A selection of T cell receptor beta chains follows, all from one sample in a study of tumor-infiltrating lymphocytes in primary liver carcinoma. Via MiXCR, TCRdb re-called the multiplex PCR reads, giving one row per CDR3 protein. The top ten hold under 7.5% of the sample, which has about 200,000 distinct CDR3 sequences, approximately 65% seen once. Sequencing was done on a sample of peripheral blood. Receptors originate from an older woman with primary liver carcinoma and hepatitis B virus infection. The CDR3 runs from the conserved cysteine through the conserved F or W. D genes are given only for firm matches. Only part of the rows carry a size: once, few, many, or a class if the clone is expanded.

J gene	V gene	clone size	D gene	CDR3 protein	CDR3 DNA
TRBJ1-5	TRBV6-5	many	-	CASSYSISQPQHF	TGTGCCAGCAGTTACTCGATTTCTCAGCCCCAGCATTTT
TRBJ2-3	TRBV30	-	-	CAWSVLPSSTDTQYF	TGTGCCTGGAGTGTACTCCCCTCTAGCACAGATACGCAGTATTTT
TRBJ2-3	TRBV29-1	-	TRBD2	CSATSGLWDTQYF	TGCAGTGCCACTAGCGGGTTGTGGGATACGCAGTATTTT
TRBJ1-2	TRBV6-6	many	-	CASSPPNVHYGYTF	TGTGCCAGCAGCCCCCCCAACGTACACTATGGCTACACCTTC
TRBJ2-7	TRBV7-3	-	-	CASSPDRWSYEQYF	TGTGCCAGCAGCCCCGACAGGTGGTCCTACGAGCAGTACTTC
TRBJ2-2	TRBV12-3/TRBV12-4	-	-	CASSFQAQTNTGELFF	TGTGCCAGCAGTTTTCAGGCGCAAACGAACACCGGGGAGCTGTTTTTT
TRBJ2-1	TRBV11-2	-	TRBD2	CASSLVLGLAGGYNELFF	TGTGCCAGCAGCTTAGTTCTCGGGCTAGCGGGAGGTTACAATGAGCTGTTCTTC
TRBJ1-2	TRBV5-6	-	-	CASSPLSVTEGGYAF	TGTGCCAGCAGCCCCCTGAGTGTCACGGAGGGTGGCTACGCCTTC
TRBJ2-7	TRBV5-4	few	TRBD2	CASSTWTSGTYEQYF	TGTGCCAGCAGCACTTGGACTAGCGGGACCTACGAGCAGTACTTC
TRBJ2-2	TRBV28	few	-	CASKGELYTGELFF	TGTGCCAGCAAGGGGGAGCTATACACCGGGGAGCTGTTTTTT
TRBJ2-2	TRBV4-1	-	TRBD2	CASRQAGTRIGGELFF	TGCGCCAGCCGCCAAGCTGGGACTAGAATTGGCGGGGAGCTGTTTTTT
TRBJ1-2	TRBV5-4	-	TRBD1	CAISSDRGGYGYTF	TGTGCCATCAGCTCGGACAGGGGAGGCTATGGCTACACCTTC
TRBJ2-7	TRBV28	few	TRBD2	CASRTSGLYEQYF	TGTGCCAGCAGGACTAGCGGACTCTACGAGCAGTACTTC
TRBJ1-4	TRBV11-2	-	-	CASSIDPAGRDPPNEKLFF	TGTGCCAGCAGCATAGATCCCGCAGGCAGGGATCCGCCTAATGAAAAACTGTTTTTT
TRBJ2-4	TRBV11-2	-	TRBD1	CASSSPSQGAAKNIKYF	TGTGCCAGTAGCTCCCCCTCCCAGGGGGCGGCCAAAAACATTAAGTACTTC
TRBJ1-3	TRBV28	-	-	CASLGFGNTIYF	TGTGCCTCTTTAGGGTTTGGAAACACCATATATTTT
TRBJ2-1	TRBV5-1	-	TRBD2	CASKGLAGPSYNEQFF	TGCGCCAGCAAGGGACTAGCGGGACCCTCCTACAATGAGCAGTTCTTC
TRBJ1-1	TRBV11-1	-	-	CASSLARDTEPFF	TGTGCCAGCAGCTTAGCGCGCGACACTGAACCTTTCTTT
TRBJ2-5	TRBV14	-	-	CASNQVFETQYF	TGTGCCAGCAACCAAGTCTTTGAGACCCAGTACTTC
TRBJ2-3	TRBV12-3/TRBV12-4	-	-	CASTLGRGIRTDTQYF	TGTGCCAGCACTTTGGGACGCGGGATCCGCACAGATACGCAATATTTT
TRBJ1-4	TRBV4-1	once	TRBD1	CASSQIPGQGSEKLFF	TGCGCCAGCAGCCAGATTCCGGGACAGGGAAGTGAAAAACTGTTTTTT
TRBJ2-7	TRBV6-6	many	TRBD1	CASSLTTGTGAHEQYF	TGTGCCAGCAGCCTCACTACCGGGACAGGGGCCCACGAGCAGTACTTC
TRBJ1-2	TRBV11-3	-	-	CASSISRDYGYTF	TGTGCCAGCAGCATAAGCAGGGACTATGGCTACACCTTC
TRBJ2-1	TRBV11-2	-	TRBD2	CTSNSQTVAGGLQFF	TGTACCAGCAACTCCCAGACCGTAGCGGGAGGGCTGCAGTTCTTC
TRBJ1-1	TRBV6-1	few	-	CASSEMGNRFTEAFF	TGTGCCAGCAGTGAAATGGGGAATCGGTTCACTGAAGCTTTCTTT
TRBJ1-4	TRBV2	-	-	CASSEDVKGKLFF	TGTGCCAGCAGTGAAGATGTCAAAGGGAAACTGTTTTTT
TRBJ2-5	TRBV29-1	few	TRBD1	CGGNAGGTQYF	TGCGGGGGAAATGCAGGGGGGACCCAGTACTTC
TRBJ1-4	TRBV6-6	-	-	CASSLSEGTNEKLFF	TGTGCCAGCAGCTTAAGTGAGGGCACTAATGAAAAACTGTTTTTT
TRBJ1-1	TRBV29-1	once	-	CSGVRGEGTEAFF	TGTAGTGGTGTGAGAGGAGAAGGTACTGAAGCTTTCTTT
TRBJ1-2	TRBV11-2	-	-	CASSLHRENYGYTF	TGTGCCAGCAGCCTACACAGGGAGAACTATGGCTACACCTTT
TRBJ2-3	TRBV11-2	once	-	CANSPIWGATQYF	TGCGCCAACAGCCCCATTTGGGGGGCCACGCAGTATTTT
TRBJ2-1	TRBV11-2	-	TRBD2	CACSLTGTSGRHKQFF	TGTGCCTGCAGCTTAACCGGGACTAGCGGGAGACATAAGCAGTTCTTC
TRBJ2-3	TRBV28	few	TRBD2	CASSRRASGRGWQDTQYF	TGTGCCAGCAGCCGGAGGGCTAGCGGGAGGGGGTGGCAAGATACGCAGTATTTT
TRBJ2-5	TRBV11-2	few	TRBD2	CASGRGGWYQESQYF	TGTGCCAGCGGACGGGGGGGATGGTACCAAGAGAGCCAGTACTTC
TRBJ1-1	TRBV10-3	-	-	CAISPDGNTEAFF	TGTGCCATCAGTCCCGACGGGAACACTGAAGCTTTCTTT
TRBJ1-2	TRBV7-9	few	-	CASSFRGLANGYTF	TGTGCCAGCAGCTTCCGGGGTTTAGCTAATGGCTACACCTTC
TRBJ2-1	TRBV5-1	few	TRBD2	CASSFLAGSYNEQFF	TGCGCCAGCAGCTTTCTAGCGGGATCCTACAATGAGCAGTTCTTC
TRBJ2-7	TRBV28	few	TRBD1	CASSSGTVPSSRMNF	TGTGCCAGCAGCTCCGGGACAGTCCCGTCTTCTCGAATGAACTTC
TRBJ2-3	TRBV6-4	-	TRBD2	CASRGASGYTDTQYF	TGTGCCAGCAGAGGGGCTAGCGGCTACACAGATACGCAGTATTTT
TRBJ2-5	TRBV28	-	-	CANSLVGRQETHYF	TGTGCCAACAGTTTGGTGGGGCGACAAGAGACCCACTACTTC
TRBJ2-3	TRBV5-4	-	-	CASSSPLVEGRGDTQYF	TGTGCCAGCAGCTCCCCTTTGGTGGAGGGCCGGGGAGATACGCAGTATTTT
TRBJ2-1	TRBV2	-	-	CASSAKWGIHEQFF	TGTGCCAGCAGTGCAAAGTGGGGAATACATGAGCAGTTCTTC
TRBJ1-2	TRBV29-1	medium-sized	-	CSVEEGEWNGYTF	TGCAGCGTTGAAGAAGGGGAGTGGAATGGCTACACCTTC
TRBJ2-6	TRBV7-8	many	TRBD1	CASSLKTGTGANVLTF	TGTGCCAGCAGCTTAAAGACAGGGACTGGGGCCAACGTCCTGACTTTC
TRBJ2-2	TRBV24-1	few	-	CATSSPKTSTETGELFF	TGTGCCACCAGTTCTCCTAAGACCTCTACAGAGACCGGGGAGCTGTTTTTT